One T cell receptor beta chain is described in this entry. The antigen is unknown. This sample is drawn from a study of memory CD4+ T cells and cytomegalovirus serostatus. Per the original methods: Out-of-frame sequences were removed, leaving about 2.2 million distinct TCRbeta sequences. Sequencing used immunoSEQ multiplex PCR; TCRdb keeps in-frame clones, though not all of them. V and J calls and clone size follow that table, whereas D and trimming were derived from the DNA. This table has about 54,000 clones, around 78% appearing once. The sort gate was single viable CD3+CD4+CD8-CD45RO+ cells for memory CD4+ T cells. CMV serostatus came from serum IgG against pp150, pp28, p38, p52. Total CD4+ T cells were enriched by CD4 positive selection. Findings and caveats of the study: Suggested: most of the CMV-linked TCR signature lies in CD4+ memory cells.

The sample was memory CD4+ T cells from blood. The source of this sequence is an adult in good health and CMV-seronegative.

The CDR3, as DNA: TGTGCCAGCAGTTTCCGGGGGTTAGACTATGGCTACACCTTC. Translating it yields CASSFRGLDYGYTF. This chain links TRBV27 with TRBJ1-2, with a weak D call TRBD1 (5 bases). The CDR3 covers 14 residues. CDR1 and CDR2 from the germline V gene are MNHEY and SMNVEV (reference sequence). V dropped 3 bases and J dropped 3 bases, with 11 bases sitting between them.